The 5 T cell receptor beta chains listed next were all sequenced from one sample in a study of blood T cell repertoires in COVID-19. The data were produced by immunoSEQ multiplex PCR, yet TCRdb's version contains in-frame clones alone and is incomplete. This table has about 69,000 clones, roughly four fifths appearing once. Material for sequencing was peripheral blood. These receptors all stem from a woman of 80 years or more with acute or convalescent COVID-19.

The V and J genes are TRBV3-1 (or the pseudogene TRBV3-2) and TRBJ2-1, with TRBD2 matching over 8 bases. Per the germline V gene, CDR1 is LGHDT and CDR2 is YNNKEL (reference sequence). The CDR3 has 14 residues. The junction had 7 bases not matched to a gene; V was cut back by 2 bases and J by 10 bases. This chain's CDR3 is CASSQSRSGGEQFF. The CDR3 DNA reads TGTGCCAGCAGCCAATCACGGTCGGGGGGGGAGCAGTTCTTC.

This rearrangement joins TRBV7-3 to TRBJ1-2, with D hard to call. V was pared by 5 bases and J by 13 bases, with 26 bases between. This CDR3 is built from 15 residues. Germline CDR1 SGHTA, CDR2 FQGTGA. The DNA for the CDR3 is TGTGCCAGCAGCCCCTCCCCCCTAGCCCGGGAAGGCGCCACCTTC. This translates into CASSPSPLAREGATF.

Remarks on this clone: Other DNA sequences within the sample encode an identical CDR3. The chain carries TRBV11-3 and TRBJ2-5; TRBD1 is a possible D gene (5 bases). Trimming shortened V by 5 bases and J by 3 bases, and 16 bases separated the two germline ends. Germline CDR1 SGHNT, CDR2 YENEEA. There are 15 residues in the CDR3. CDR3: CASSKGEGRKETQYF. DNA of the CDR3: TGTGCCAGCAGCAAAGGGGAAGGGCGGAAAGAGACCCAGTACTTC.

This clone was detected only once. The DNA of the CDR3 is TGTGCCAGCAGCTTAGAACAGGGGGCGCGAAATGAGCAGTTCTTC. The encoded protein is CASSLEQGARNEQFF. This rearrangement joins TRBV7-6 to TRBJ2-1; 9 positions match TRBD1. The CDR3 is made up of 15 amino acids. The junction had 5 bases not matched to a gene; V was cut back by 1 base and J by 7 bases. Per the germline V gene, CDR1 is SGHVS and CDR2 is FNYEAQ.

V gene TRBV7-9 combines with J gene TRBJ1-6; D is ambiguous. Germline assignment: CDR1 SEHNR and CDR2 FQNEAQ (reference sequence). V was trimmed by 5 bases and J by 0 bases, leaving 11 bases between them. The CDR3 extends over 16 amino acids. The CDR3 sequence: CASSPSGSSYNSPLHF. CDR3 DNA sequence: TGTGCCAGCAGCCCCTCGGGGAGCTCCTATAATTCACCCCTCCACTTT.